This T cell receptor beta chain was sequenced for a study of blood T cells in healthy people across ages. The CDR3 is 12 amino acids. Germline CDR1 is SQVTM and CDR2 is ANQGSEA. The ends were cut back, 6 bases at V and 11 bases at J, with 17 bases in the middle. With a J-beta primer mix and a sample-barcoded 5' primer, a second PCR ran about 7 to 11 cycles. MiXCR, run by TCRdb on the 5' RACE reads, gives a single entry per CDR3 protein. The data contain approximately 1.5 million distinct CDR3 sequences, approximately 43% of them seen just once; the ten biggest clones take up just over 4%. Sequencing was done on a sample of blood. The chain employs TRBV29-1 and TRBJ1-5; TRBD1 is a possible D gene (5 bases). The source of this sequence is a woman aged 18-29 years in good health. CDR3 sequence (DNA): TGCAGCGTCGTAACCCCAGGGATGTCCCAGCATTTT. Its translation: CSVVTPGMSQHF.